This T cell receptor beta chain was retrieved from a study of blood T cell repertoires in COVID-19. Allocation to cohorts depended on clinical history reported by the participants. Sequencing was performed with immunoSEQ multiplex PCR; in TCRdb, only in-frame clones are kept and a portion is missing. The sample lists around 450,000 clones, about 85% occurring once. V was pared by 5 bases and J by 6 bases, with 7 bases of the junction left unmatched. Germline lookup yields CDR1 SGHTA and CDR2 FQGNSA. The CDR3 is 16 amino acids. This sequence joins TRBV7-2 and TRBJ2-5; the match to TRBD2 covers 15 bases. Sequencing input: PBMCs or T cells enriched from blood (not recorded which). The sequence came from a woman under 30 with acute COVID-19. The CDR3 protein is CASSPGLAGGPQTQYF. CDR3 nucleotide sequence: TGTGCCAGCAGCCCTGGACTAGCGGGGGGGCCACAGACCCAGTACTTC.